This entry lists 10 T cell receptor beta chains sequenced from one sample in a study of T-cell reconstitution after alpha-beta-depleted transplantation in children. The TCRbeta library was prepared with unique molecular identifiers. TCRdb redid the calling of the PCR reads with MiXCR, one entry per CDR3 protein. This sample has around 480,000 distinct CDR3 sequences; approximately 32% occur once, and the top ten carry 2% to 3%. The sample was PBMCs from the stem cell graft donor, taken from the stem cell graft. The receptors originated from a human donor who donated a stem cell graft to a child with aplastic anemia.

The V call is TRBV11-3, the J call TRBJ2-1, with D tentatively TRBD2 (5 bases). The CDR3 sequence is 15 residues long. Trimming cost V 4 bases and J 5 bases, with 15 bases left between them. In germline, CDR1 is SGHNT, CDR2 YENEEA. Here the CDR3 reads CASSSPTGSHNEQFF. The CDR3 bases are TGTGCCAGCAGCTCCCCTACGGGGAGCCACAATGAGCAGTTCTTC.

This rearrangement joins TRBV7-2 to TRBJ2-3; 7 positions match TRBD2. The CDR3 loop spans 15 amino acids. Per the germline V gene, CDR1 is SGHTA and CDR2 is FQGNSA. The J segment lost 4 bases and the V segment lost 4 bases, leaving 8 bases of the junction unmatched. CDR3 in amino acids: CASSSPTGGADTQYF. CDR3 in DNA: TGTGCCAGCAGCTCCCCGACGGGAGGCGCAGATACGCAGTATTTT.

DNA of the CDR3: TGCAGCGTTGAAGCTTACACTGAAGCTTTCTTT. This encodes CSVEAYTEAFF. This rearrangement joins TRBV29-1 to TRBJ1-1; D remains ambiguous. This CDR3 contains 11 residues. Germline CDR1 is SQVTM and CDR2 is ANQGSEA. Trimming left V 1 base short and J 3 bases short, with 3 bases between.

The table lists this clonotype with a few counts. The chain combines TRBV7-9 with TRBJ2-1, with TRBD2 as a possible D gene (6 bases). Germline V gives CDR1 SEHNR, CDR2 FQNEAQ (reference sequence). V was shortened by 5 bases and J by 8 bases, with 22 bases between the two germline ends. The CDR3 extends over 16 amino acids. This CDR3 is CASSDITTGGGDEQFF. In nucleotides, the CDR3 is TGTGCCAGCAGCGATATCACGACCGGGGGAGGCGATGAGCAGTTCTTC.

V usage is TRBV11-2 and J usage is TRBJ1-1, with D possibly matching TRBD1 (6 bases). CDR3 length: 17 amino acids. Per germline, CDR1 SGHAT and CDR2 FQNNGV. V was shortened by 4 bases and J by 2 bases, with 20 bases between the two germline ends. This CDR3 reads CASSSAPDRGGNTEAFF. The CDR3 DNA sequence: TGTGCCAGCAGCTCAGCTCCGGACCGAGGGGGAAACACTGAAGCTTTCTTT.

The V call is TRBV5-1, the J call TRBJ2-3; the D is unclear. This CDR3 comprises 14 residues. The germline V gene encodes CDR1 SGHRS and CDR2 YFSETQ. V was pared by 5 bases and J by 4 bases, with 14 bases between. In DNA, the CDR3 is TGCGCCAGCAGTTTCCGTTCTAGTGCAGATACGCAGTATTTT. Its translation: CASSFRSSADTQYF.

This clonotype was found a few times. The chain links TRBV10-3 to TRBJ2-3; D unresolved. Trimming pared 6 bases from V and 1 base from J, leaving 11 bases between. Per germline, CDR1 ENHRY and CDR2 SYGVKD. There are 14 residues in the CDR3. CDR3 sequence: CAIRLDAGTDTQYF. CDR3 DNA: TGTGCCATCAGATTGGACGCGGGCACAGATACGCAGTATTTT.

The chain uses TRBV7-2 and TRBJ2-5; 10 positions match TRBD2. Per the germline V gene, CDR1 is SGHTA and CDR2 is FQGNSA. Trimming removed 4 bases from V and 7 bases from J; junction bases left unmatched: 6. The CDR3 is 14 residues long. The CDR3 protein is CASSSGLAEPTQYF. The CDR3 DNA reads TGTGCCAGCAGCTCCGGACTAGCGGAGCCGACCCAGTACTTC.

This rearrangement joins TRBV27 to TRBJ1-3; possible D gene TRBD1, 6 bases. The CDR3 extends over 15 amino acids. Germline-derived CDR1 and CDR2 are MNHEY and SMNVEV (reference sequence). Trimming shortened V by 4 bases and J by 5 bases, and 15 bases separated the two germline ends. Here the CDR3 reads CASSSATGIRNTIYF. In DNA, the CDR3 is TGTGCCAGCAGTTCTGCAACAGGGATTCGAAACACCATATATTTT.

As to this clonotype: A much more abundant neighbour one base away suggests this may be a read error. The chain couples TRBV4-2 to TRBJ2-1; 8 positions match TRBD2. CDR3 length: 15 residues. J was trimmed by 0 bases and V by 5 bases; bases with no gene match: 3. CDR1 is LGHNA, CDR2 YNFKEQ, per germline. The CDR3: CASSKSGSSYNEQFF. The CDR3 DNA sequence: TGTGCCAGCAGCAAAAGCGGGAGCTCCTACAATGAGCAGTTCTTC.